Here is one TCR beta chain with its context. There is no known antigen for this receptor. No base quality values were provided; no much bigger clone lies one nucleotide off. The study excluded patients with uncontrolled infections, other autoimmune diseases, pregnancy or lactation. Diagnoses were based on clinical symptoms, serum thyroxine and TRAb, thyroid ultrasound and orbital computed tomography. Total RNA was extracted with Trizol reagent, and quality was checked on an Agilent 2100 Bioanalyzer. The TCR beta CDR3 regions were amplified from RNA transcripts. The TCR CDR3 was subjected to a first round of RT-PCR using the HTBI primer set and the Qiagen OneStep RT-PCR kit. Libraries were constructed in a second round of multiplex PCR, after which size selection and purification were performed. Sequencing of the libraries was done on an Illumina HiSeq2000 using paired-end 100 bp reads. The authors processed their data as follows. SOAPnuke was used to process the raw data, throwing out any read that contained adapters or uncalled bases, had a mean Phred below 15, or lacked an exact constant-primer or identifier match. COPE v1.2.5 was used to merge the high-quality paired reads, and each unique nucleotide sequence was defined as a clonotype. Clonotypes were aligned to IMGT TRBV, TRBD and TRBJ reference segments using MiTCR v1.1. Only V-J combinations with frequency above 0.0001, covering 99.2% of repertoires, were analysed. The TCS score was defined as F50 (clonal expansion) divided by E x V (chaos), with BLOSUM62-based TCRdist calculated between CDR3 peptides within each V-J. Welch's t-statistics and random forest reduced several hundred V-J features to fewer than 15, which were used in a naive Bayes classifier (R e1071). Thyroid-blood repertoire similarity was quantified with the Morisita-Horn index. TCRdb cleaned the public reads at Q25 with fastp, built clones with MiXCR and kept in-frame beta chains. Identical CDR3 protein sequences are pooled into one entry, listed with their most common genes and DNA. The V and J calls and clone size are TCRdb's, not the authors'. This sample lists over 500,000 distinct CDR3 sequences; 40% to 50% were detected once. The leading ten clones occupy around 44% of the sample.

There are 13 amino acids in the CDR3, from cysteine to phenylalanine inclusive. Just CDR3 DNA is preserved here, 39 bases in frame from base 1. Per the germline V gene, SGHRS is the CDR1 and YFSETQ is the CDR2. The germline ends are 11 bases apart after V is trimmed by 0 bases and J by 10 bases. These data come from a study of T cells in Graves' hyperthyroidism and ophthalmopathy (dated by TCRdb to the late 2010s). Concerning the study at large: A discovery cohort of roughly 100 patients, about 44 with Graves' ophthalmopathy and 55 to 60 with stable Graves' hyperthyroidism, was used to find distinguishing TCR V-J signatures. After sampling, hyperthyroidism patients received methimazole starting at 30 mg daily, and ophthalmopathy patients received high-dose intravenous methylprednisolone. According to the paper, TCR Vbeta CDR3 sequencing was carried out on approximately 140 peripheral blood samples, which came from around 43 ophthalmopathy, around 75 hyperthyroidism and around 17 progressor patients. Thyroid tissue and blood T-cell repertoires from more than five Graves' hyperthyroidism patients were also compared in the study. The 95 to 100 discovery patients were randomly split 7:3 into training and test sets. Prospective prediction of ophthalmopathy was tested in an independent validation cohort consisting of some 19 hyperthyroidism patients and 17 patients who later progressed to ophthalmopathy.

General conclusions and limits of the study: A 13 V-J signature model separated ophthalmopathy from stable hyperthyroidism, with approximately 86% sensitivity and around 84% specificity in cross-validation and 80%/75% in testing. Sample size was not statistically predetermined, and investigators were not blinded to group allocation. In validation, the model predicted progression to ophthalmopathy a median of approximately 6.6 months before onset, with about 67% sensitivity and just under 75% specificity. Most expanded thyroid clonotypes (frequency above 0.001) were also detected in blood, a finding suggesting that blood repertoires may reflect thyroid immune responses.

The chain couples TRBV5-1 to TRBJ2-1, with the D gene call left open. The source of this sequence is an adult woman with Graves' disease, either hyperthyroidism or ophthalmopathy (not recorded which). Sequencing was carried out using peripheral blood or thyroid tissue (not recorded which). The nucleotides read TGCGCCAGCAGCTTGGAACTTGGGCGGGAGCAGTTCTTC. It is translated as CASSLELGREQFF.